This entry lists 7 T cell receptor beta chains sequenced from one sample in a study of blood T cell repertoires in COVID-19. Generated by immunoSEQ multiplex PCR, the TCRdb table keeps only in-frame clones and is missing some. In the table there are 200,000 to 250,000 clones, 86% of which are singletons. Sample: peripheral blood. These receptors originate from a woman of 80 years or more with COVID-19, enrolled during active disease.

V usage is TRBV19 and J usage is TRBJ2-2, with 9 bases identical to TRBD1. The junction had 4 bases not matched to a gene; V was cut back by 1 base and J by 7 bases. The CDR3 has 15 residues. Germline V gives CDR1 LNHDA, CDR2 SQIVND (reference sequence). For the CDR3, the DNA is TGTGCCAGTAGTATAGGGGACAGGGTTCTCGGGGAGCTGTTTTTT. Amino acid sequence: CASSIGDRVLGELFF.

In its sample, this clone was seen many times. The chain uses TRBV21-1 and TRBJ2-7; TRBD2, the D gene given by the table, was not confirmed from the DNA. TRBV21-1 is described as a pseudogene. This CDR3 comprises 13 residues. The DNA for the CDR3 is TGTGCCAGCAGCAAAGGAGTTCCTAGGATCGAGAACGTC. Amino acid sequence: CASSKGVPRIENV.

This chain links TRBV6-1 with TRBJ1-5, with TRBD1 matching over 8 bases. The V gene end was trimmed by 7 bases and the J gene end by 10 bases; junction bases not matched to a gene: 12. This CDR3 has 14 residues. The germline gives CDR1 MNHNS, CDR2 SASEGT. CDR3 loop: CASTPPGQGGPQHF. In nucleotides, the CDR3 is TGTGCCAGCACCCCCCCAGGACAGGGTGGTCCCCAGCATTTT.

Here the CDR3 DNA reads TGTGCCAGCAGCTTGGAGACAGGGCCCCTCCACTTT. Its protein product is CASSLETGPLHF. This chain links TRBV7-2 with TRBJ1-6; 7 nucleotides agree with TRBD1. The CDR3 is 12 residues long. CDR1 is SGHTA, CDR2 FQGNSA, per germline. The V and J ends lost 3 bases and 13 bases, in that order; junction bases with no gene match: 3. The complete variable domain, with remaining parts taken from reference TRBV7-2 and TRBJ1-6, reads GAGVSQSPSNKVTEKGKDVELRCDPISGHTALYWYRQSLGQGLEFLIYFQGNSAPDKSGLPSDRFSAERTGGSVSTLTIQRTQQEDSAVYLCASSLETGPLHFGNGTRLTVT.

The V and J genes are TRBV7-2 and TRBJ1-2, with 9 positions matching TRBD1. The CDR3 loop spans 13 amino acids. The germline V gene encodes CDR1 SGHTA and CDR2 FQGNSA. Unmatched junction bases numbered 7, after V lost 5 bases and J lost 9 bases. The CDR3 region is CASSTGTGTRYTF. DNA for the CDR3: TGTGCCAGCAGCACCGGGACAGGGACGCGCTACACCTTC.

The rearrangement links TRBV19 to TRBJ1-1; D is uncertain. This CDR3 is 14 amino acids long. CDR1 and CDR2 (germline): LNHDA, SQIVND (reference sequence). Trimming cost V 6 bases and J 3 bases, with 14 bases left between them. The CDR3 loop reads CASRADLTDTEAFF. Here the CDR3 DNA reads TGTGCCAGTAGGGCCGACCTTACAGACACTGAAGCTTTCTTT.

This chain joins TRBV5-1 and TRBJ2-5; 12 bases agree with TRBD2. The CDR3 loop spans 15 amino acids. J was trimmed by 3 bases and V by 1 base; bases with no gene match: 1. The V gene's germline CDR1 is SGHRS and CDR2 YFSETQ. The CDR3 loop is CASSLRLAGEETQYF. The DNA of the CDR3 is TGCGCCAGCAGCTTGAGACTAGCGGGGGAAGAGACCCAGTACTTC.